This is a list of T cell receptor beta chains from one sample in a study of long-term antiretroviral therapy in people with HIV. Method: immunoSEQ multiplex PCR; TCRdb's copy keeps in-frame clones and lacks some. The sample consists of roughly 25,000 clones, about 80% of them appearing once. This specimen consisted of unsorted PBMCs, obtained 1.1 years before starting antiretroviral therapy. All receptors derive from a woman under 40 with HIV. The CDR3 runs from the conserved cysteine through the conserved F or W. A D gene is named only where the DNA matches it firmly.

j_gene: TRBJ1-1; v_gene: TRBV7-9; d_gene: .; CDR3aa: CASSPQQGVAEAFF; CDR3nt: TGTGCCAGCAGCCCCCAACAGGGAGTTGCTGAAGCTTTCTTT
j_gene: TRBJ1-5; v_gene: TRBV7-9; d_gene: TRBD1; CDR3aa: CASSGTENSNQPQHF; CDR3nt: TGTGCCAGCAGCGGGACAGAAAATAGCAATCAGCCCCAGCATTTT
j_gene: TRBJ1-1; v_gene: TRBV5-5; d_gene: TRBD1; CDR3aa: CASSSPTGKGTEAFF; CDR3nt: TGTGCCAGCAGCTCCCCGACAGGGAAAGGCACTGAAGCTTTCTTT
j_gene: TRBJ1-2; v_gene: TRBV6-5; d_gene: TRBD1; CDR3aa: CASSGQGRSGYTF; CDR3nt: TGTGCCAGCAGTGGACAGGGCCGGTCAGGCTACACCTTC
j_gene: TRBJ2-3; v_gene: TRBV4-2; d_gene: .; CDR3aa: CASSQEVIGGDTQYF; CDR3nt: TGTGCCAGCAGCCAAGAAGTCATAGGAGGGGATACGCAGTATTTT
j_gene: TRBJ1-5; v_gene: TRBV7-6; d_gene: .; CDR3aa: CASSLGAGINQPQHF; CDR3nt: TGTGCCAGCAGCTTAGGGGCAGGCATTAATCAGCCCCAGCATTTT
j_gene: TRBJ1-3; v_gene: TRBV9; d_gene: .; CDR3aa: CASSGQDSGNTIYF; CDR3nt: TGTGCCAGCAGCGGTCAAGACTCTGGAAACACCATATATTTT
j_gene: TRBJ1-1; v_gene: TRBV30; d_gene: .; CDR3aa: CAWRQTTEAFF; CDR3nt: TGTGCCTGGAGACAAACCACTGAAGCTTTCTTT
j_gene: TRBJ1-1; v_gene: TRBV11-2; d_gene: .; CDR3aa: CASSLDLAGLEVKAFF; CDR3nt: TGTGCCAGCAGCTTAGATCTTGCAGGGCTTGAGGTCAAAGCTTTCTTT
j_gene: TRBJ1-3; v_gene: TRBV11-2; d_gene: .; CDR3aa: CASSLGRVLGKGGNTIYF; CDR3nt: TGTGCCAGCAGCTTAGGGCGCGTTCTGGGGAAGGGGGGAAACACCATATATTTT
j_gene: TRBJ1-2; v_gene: TRBV10-3; d_gene: .; CDR3aa: CAITGGPNYGYTF; CDR3nt: TGTGCCATCACTGGGGGACCTAACTATGGCTACACCTTC